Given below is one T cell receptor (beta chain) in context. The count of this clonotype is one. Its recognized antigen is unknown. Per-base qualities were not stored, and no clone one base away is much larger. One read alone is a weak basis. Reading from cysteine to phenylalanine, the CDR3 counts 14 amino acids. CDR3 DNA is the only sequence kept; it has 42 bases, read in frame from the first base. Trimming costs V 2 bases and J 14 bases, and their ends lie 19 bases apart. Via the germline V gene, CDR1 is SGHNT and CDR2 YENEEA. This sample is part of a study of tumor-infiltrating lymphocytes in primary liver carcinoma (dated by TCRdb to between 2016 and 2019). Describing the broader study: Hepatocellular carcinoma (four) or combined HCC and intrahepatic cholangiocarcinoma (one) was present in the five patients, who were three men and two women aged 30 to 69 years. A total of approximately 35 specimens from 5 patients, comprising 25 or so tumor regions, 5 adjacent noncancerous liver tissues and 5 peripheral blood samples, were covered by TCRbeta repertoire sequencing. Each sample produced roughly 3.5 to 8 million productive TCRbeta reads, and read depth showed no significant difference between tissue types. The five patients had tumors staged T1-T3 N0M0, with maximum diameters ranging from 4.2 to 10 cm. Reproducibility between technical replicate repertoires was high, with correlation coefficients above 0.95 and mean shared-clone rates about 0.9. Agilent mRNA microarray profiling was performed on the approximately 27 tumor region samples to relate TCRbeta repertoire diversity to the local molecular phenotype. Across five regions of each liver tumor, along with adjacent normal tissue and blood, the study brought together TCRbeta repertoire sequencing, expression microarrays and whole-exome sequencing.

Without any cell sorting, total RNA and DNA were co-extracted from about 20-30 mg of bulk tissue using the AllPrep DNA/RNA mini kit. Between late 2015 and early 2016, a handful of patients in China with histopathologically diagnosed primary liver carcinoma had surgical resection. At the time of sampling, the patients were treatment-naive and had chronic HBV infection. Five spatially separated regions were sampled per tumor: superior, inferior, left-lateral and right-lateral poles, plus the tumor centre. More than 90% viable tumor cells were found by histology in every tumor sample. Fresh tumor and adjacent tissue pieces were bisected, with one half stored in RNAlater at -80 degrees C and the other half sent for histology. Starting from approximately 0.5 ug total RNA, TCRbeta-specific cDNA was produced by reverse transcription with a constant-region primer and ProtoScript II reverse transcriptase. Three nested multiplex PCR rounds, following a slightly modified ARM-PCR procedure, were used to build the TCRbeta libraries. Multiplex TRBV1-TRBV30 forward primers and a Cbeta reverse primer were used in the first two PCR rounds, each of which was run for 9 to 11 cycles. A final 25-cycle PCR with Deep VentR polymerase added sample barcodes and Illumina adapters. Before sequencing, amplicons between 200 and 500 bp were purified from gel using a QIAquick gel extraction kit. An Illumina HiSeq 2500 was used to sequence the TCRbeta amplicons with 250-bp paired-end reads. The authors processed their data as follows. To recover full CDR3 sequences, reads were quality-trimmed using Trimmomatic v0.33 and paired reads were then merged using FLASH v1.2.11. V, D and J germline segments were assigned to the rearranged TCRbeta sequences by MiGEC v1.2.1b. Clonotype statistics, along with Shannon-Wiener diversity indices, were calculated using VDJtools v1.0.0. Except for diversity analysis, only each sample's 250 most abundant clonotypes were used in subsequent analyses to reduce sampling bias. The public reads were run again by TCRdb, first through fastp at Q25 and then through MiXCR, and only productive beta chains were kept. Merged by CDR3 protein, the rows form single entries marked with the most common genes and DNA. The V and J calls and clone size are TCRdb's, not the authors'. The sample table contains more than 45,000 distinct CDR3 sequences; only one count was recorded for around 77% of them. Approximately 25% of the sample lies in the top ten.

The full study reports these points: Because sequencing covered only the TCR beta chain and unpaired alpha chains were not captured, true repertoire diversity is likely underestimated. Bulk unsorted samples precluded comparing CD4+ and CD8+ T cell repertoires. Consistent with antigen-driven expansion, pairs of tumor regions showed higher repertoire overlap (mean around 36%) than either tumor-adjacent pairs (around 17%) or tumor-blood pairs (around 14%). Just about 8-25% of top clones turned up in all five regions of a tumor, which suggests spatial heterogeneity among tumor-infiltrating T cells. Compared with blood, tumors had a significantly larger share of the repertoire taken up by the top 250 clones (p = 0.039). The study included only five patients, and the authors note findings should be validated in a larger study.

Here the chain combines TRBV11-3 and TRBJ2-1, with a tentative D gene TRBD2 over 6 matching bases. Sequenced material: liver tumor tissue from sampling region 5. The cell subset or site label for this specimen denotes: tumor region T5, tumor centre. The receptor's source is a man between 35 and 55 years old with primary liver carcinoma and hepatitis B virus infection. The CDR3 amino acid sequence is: CASSLFPDYDEEFF. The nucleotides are TGTGCCAGCAGCTTATTTCCGGACTACGATGAAGAGTTCTTC.